The present TCR beta chain was sequenced within a study of blood T cell repertoires in COVID-19. The overall study: The cDNA or gDNA used as material had been derived from T cells, B-cell-depleted T cells, or PBMCs.

The Seattle site enrolled patients during active infection and followed them longitudinally. Original analysis: Using reference gene primer amplification, nucleated cell counts were estimated. The method was immunoSEQ multiplex PCR; TCRdb's version includes in-frame clones alone and lacks a portion of them. V and J calls and clone size are those listed in that table; D and trimming were worked out from the DNA. Here the sample spans 200,000 or so clones, around four fifths being singletons. Germline-derived CDR1 and CDR2 are SGHNT and YYREEE (reference sequence). V was shortened by 3 bases and J by 0 bases, with 15 bases between the two germline ends. The length of the CDR3 is 16 residues.

The material sequenced was peripheral blood. The V call is TRBV5-4, the J call TRBJ2-5, with D perhaps matching TRBD2 (7 bases). The receptor's source is a woman of 80 years or more with COVID-19, enrolled during active disease. The CDR3 DNA is TGTGCCAGCAGCTCGCTCGGGGGGCTGTACCAAGAGACCCAGTACTTC. This codes for CASSSLGGLYQETQYF.